The present T cell receptor (beta chain) was sequenced within a study of cytomegalovirus exposure and HLA in healthy donors. Germline CDR1 is WNHNN and CDR2 is SYGVQD (reference sequence). The CDR3 totals 12 residues. The V and J ends lost 4 bases and 4 bases respectively, with 7 bases between them. Study-wide results and limits: The listing of 150 or so TCR beta chains classed them as cytomegalovirus-associated.

Use of 60 Vbeta and 13 Jbeta primers characterized the PCR. Measured with immunoSEQ multiplex PCR; TCRdb has only the in-frame clones, and not every one. The sample carries roughly 130,000 clones, over 60% recorded once. This clone was found once. Its antigen is not identified. V gene TRBV10-1 combines with J gene TRBJ1-1; the D gene is possibly TRBD1 (5 bases). This clonotype was obtained from a male donor in good health and CMV-seropositive. The sample was PBMCs. CDR3 amino acids: CASSAGGTEAFF. The CDR3 DNA follows: TGCGCCAGCAGTGCGGGGGGCACTGAAGCTTTCTTT.